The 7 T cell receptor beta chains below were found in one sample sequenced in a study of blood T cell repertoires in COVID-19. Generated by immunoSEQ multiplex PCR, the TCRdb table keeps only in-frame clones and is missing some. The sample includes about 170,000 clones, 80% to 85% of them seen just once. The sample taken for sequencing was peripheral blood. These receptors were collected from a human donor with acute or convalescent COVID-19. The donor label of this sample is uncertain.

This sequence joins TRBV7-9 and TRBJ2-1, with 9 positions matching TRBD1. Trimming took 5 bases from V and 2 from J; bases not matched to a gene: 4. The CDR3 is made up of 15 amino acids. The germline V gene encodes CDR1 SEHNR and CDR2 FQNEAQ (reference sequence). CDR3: CASSGRDRAYNEQFF. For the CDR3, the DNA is TGTGCCAGCAGCGGCCGGGACAGGGCCTACAATGAGCAGTTCTTC.

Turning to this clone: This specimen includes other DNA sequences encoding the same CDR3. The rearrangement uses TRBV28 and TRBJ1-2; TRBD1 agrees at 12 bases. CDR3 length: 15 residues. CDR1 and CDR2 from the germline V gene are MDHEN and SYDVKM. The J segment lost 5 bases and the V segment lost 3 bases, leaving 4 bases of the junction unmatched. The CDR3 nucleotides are TGTGCCAGCAGTTTGGGGACAGGGGGCGCTTATGGCTACACCTTC. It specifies CASSLGTGGAYGYTF.

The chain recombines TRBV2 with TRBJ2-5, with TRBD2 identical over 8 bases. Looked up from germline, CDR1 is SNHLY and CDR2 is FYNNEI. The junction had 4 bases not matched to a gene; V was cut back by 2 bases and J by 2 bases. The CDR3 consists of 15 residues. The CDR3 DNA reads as TGTGCCAGCAGTGAACTGGGACTAGATCAAGAGACCCAGTACTTC. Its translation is CASSELGLDQETQYF.

CDR3 DNA sequence: TGTGCCAGTAGTATAGTGGATAGCGGGAAAAGTGTTTACACCGGGGAGCTGTTTTTT. It specifies CASSIVDSGKSVYTGELFF. V and J are TRBV19 and TRBJ2-2; 8 bases line up with TRBD2. This CDR3 has 19 amino acids. Germline loops: CDR1 LNHDA, CDR2 SQIVND (reference sequence). Trimming took 1 base from V and 3 from J; bases not matched to a gene: 13.

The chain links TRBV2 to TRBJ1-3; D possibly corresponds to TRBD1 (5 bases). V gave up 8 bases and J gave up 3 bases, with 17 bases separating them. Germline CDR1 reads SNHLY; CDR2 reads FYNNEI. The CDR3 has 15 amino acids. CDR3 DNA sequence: TGTGCCAGCTCTTGGGTTCAGGGACTTGGAAACACCATATATTTT. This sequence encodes CASSWVQGLGNTIYF.

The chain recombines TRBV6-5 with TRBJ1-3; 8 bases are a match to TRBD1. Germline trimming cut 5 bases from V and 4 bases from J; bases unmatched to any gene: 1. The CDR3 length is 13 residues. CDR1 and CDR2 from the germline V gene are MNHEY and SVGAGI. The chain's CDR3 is CASSRDRGNTIYF. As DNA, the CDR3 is TGTGCCAGCAGTAGGGACAGGGGAAACACCATATATTTT.

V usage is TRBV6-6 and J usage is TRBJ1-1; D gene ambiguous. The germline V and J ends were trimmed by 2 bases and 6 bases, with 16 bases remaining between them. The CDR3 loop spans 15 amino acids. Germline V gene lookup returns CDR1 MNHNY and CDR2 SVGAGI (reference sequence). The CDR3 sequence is CASSYGEGGKAEAFF. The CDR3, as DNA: TGTGCCAGCAGTTACGGGGAGGGAGGTAAAGCTGAAGCTTTCTTT.